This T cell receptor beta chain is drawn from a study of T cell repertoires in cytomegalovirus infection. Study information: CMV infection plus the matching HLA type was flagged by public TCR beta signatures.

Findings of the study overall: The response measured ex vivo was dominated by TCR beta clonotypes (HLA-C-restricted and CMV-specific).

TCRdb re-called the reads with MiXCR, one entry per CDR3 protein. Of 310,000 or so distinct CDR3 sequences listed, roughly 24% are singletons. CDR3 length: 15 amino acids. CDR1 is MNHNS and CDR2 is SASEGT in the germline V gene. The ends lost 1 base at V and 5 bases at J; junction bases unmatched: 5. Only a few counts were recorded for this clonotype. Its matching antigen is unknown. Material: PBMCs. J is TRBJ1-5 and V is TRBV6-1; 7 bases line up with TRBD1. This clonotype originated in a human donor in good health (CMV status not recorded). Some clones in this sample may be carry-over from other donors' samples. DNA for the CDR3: TGTGCCAGCAGTGAAGGACAACAGGGGTATCAGCCCCAGCATTTT. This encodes CASSEGQQGYQPQHF.